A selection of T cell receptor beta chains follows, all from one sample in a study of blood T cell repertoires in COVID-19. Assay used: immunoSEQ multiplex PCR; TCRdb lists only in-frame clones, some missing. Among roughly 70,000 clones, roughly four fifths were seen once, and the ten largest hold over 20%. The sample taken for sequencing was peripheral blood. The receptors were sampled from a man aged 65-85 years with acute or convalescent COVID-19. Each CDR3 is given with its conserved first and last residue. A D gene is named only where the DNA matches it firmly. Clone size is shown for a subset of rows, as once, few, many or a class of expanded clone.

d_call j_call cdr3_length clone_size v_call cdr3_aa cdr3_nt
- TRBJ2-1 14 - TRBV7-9 CASSLPGNHDEQFF TGTGCCAGCAGCTTACCCGGGAACCACGATGAGCAGTTCTTC
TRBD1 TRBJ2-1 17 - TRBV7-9 CASSLSMGDRGFYEQFF TGTGCCAGCAGCTTATCGATGGGGGACAGGGGGTTTTATGAGCAGTTCTTC
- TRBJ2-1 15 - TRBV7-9 CASSFRDKGENEQFF TGTGCCAGCAGCTTCCGGGACAAGGGGGAGAATGAGCAGTTCTTC
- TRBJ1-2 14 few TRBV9 CASSVGQGNYGYTF TGTGCCAGCAGCGTAGGGCAGGGGAACTATGGCTACACCTTC
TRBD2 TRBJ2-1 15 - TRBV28 CASTYLTSAMNEQFF TGTGCCAGCACCTACCTGACTAGCGCGATGAATGAGCAGTTCTTC
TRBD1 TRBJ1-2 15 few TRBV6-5 CASTQGAIDNYGYTF TGTGCCAGCACGCAGGGGGCGATTGATAACTATGGCTACACCTTC
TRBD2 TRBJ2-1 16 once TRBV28 CASSPGGGGLYNEQFF TGTGCCAGCAGCCCCGGTGGGGGGGGTTTATACAATGAGCAGTTCTTC
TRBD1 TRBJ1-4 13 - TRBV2 CASSEAQGAKLFF TGTGCCAGCAGTGAAGCGCAGGGGGCGAAACTGTTTTTT
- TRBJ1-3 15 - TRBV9 CASSVAQVPGNTIYF TGTGCCAGCAGCGTAGCGCAGGTTCCTGGAAACACCATATATTTT
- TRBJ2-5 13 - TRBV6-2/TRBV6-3 CASSYGPRETQYF TGTGCCAGCAGTTACGGGCCCCGGGAGACCCAGTACTTC
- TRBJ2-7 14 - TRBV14 CASSQELGTYEQYF TGTGCCAGCAGCCAAGAGCTCGGGACCTACGAGCAGTACTTC
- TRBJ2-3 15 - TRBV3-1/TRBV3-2 CASSQEGRVPDTQYF TGTGCCAGCAGCCAAGAGGGGAGAGTACCAGATACGCAGTATTTT
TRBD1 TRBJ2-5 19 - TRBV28 CASSFGLQETGVPQETQYF TGTGCCAGCAGTTTCGGCCTGCAGGAAACAGGGGTCCCCCAAGAGACCCAGTACTTC
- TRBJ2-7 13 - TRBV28 CASSFQGTYEQYF TGTGCCAGCAGTTTTCAGGGTACCTACGAGCAGTACTTC
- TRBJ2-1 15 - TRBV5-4 CASSQGPQLINEQFF TGTGCCAGCAGCCAGGGGCCCCAGTTAATCAATGAGCAGTTCTTC
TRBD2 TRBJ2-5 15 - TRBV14 CASSATSGRQETQYF TGTGCCAGCAGCGCGACTAGCGGGAGGCAGGAGACCCAGTACTTC
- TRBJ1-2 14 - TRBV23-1 CASSQSRGNYGYTF TGCGCCAGCAGTCAATCAAGGGGTAACTATGGCTACACCTTC
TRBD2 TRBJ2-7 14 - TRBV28 CASSLPAGLTEQYF TGTGCCAGCAGTTTACCAGCGGGGCTCACCGAGCAGTACTTC
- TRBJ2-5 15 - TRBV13 CASSLGLSGQETQYF TGTGCCAGCAGCTTAGGCCTAAGCGGTCAAGAGACCCAGTACTTC
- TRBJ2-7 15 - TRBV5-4 CASSLGASVGYEQYF TGTGCCAGCAGCTTGGGGGCTAGCGTAGGATACGAGCAGTACTTC
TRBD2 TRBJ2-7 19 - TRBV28 CASSSPRTAGTSRNYEQYF TGTGCCAGCTCCTCCCCGAGGACAGCTGGGACTAGCAGAAACTACGAGCAGTACTTC
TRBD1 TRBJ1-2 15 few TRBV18 CASSPSEGAAYGYTF TGTGCCAGCTCACCCTCTGAGGGGGCAGCCTATGGCTACACCTTC
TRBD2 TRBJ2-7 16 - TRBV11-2 CASSFLGLAGAYEQYF TGTGCCAGCAGCTTCCTCGGACTAGCGGGGGCTTACGAGCAGTACTTC
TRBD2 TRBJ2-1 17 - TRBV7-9 CASSLVPLAGAYNEQFF TGTGCCAGCAGCTTGGTCCCACTTGCGGGAGCGTACAATGAGCAGTTCTTC
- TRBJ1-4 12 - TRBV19 CASSIRTDELFF TGTGCCAGTAGTATCAGGACAGACGAACTGTTTTTT
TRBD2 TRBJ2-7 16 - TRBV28 CASNGLAGEPSYEQYF TGTGCCAGCAACGGACTAGCGGGAGAGCCCTCCTACGAGCAGTACTTC
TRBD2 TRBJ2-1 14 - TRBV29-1 CSVNPGLDSNEQFF TGCAGCGTTAATCCGGGACTAGATTCCAATGAGCAGTTCTTC
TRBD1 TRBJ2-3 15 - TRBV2 CASSEGTGTTDTQYF TGTGCCAGCAGTGAGGGGACAGGGACCACAGATACGCAGTATTTT
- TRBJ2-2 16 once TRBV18 CASSPRTAPNTGELFF TGTGCCAGCTCACCCCGGACTGCACCGAACACCGGGGAGCTGTTTTTT
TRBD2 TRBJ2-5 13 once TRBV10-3 CATQLAGVETQYF TGTGCCACACAACTAGCGGGAGTGGAGACCCAGTACTTC
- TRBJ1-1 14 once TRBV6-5 CASSYGSWNTEAFF TGTGCCAGCAGTTACGGGAGTTGGAACACTGAAGCTTTCTTT
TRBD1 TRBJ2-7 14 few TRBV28 CASHTGQGTYEQYF TGTGCCAGCCACACGGGACAGGGGACCTACGAGCAGTACTTC
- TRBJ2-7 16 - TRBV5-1 CASSLDGRGVSYEQYF TGCGCCAGCAGCTTGGATGGCAGGGGGGTCTCCTACGAGCAGTACTTC
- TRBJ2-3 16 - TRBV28 CASSLPREFSTDTQYF TGTGCCAGCAGTTTGCCCAGGGAATTTAGCACAGATACGCAGTATTTT
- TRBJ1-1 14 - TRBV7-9 CASSNSGGSTEAFF TGTGCCAGCAGTAATAGCGGGGGATCCACTGAAGCTTTCTTT
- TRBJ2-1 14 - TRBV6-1 CAAQKTLSYNEQFF TGTGCCGCCCAAAAAACTCTCTCCTACAATGAGCAGTTCTTC
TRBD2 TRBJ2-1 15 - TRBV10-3 CAISESRREGNEQFF TGTGCCATCAGTGAGTCCCGGCGGGAGGGCAATGAGCAGTTCTTC
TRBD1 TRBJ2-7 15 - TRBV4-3 CASSQEGQGNYEQYF TGCGCCAGCAGCCAAGAGGGACAGGGGAACTACGAGCAGTACTTC
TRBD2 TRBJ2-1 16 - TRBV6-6 CASSTRTSGTYNEQFF TGTGCCAGCAGTACCCGGACTAGCGGAACCTACAATGAGCAGTTCTTC
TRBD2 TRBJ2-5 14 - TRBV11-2 CASSLGTSLETQYF TGTGCCAGCAGCTTAGGGACTAGCTTAGAGACCCAGTACTTC
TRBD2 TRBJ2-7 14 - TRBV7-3 CASSQVAGVAEQYF TGTGCCAGCAGCCAAGTAGCGGGAGTAGCCGAGCAGTACTTC
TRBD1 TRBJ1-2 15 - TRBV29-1 CSVAGQGRKARGYTF TGCAGCGTCGCGGGACAGGGGAGAAAGGCGCGCGGCTACACCTTC
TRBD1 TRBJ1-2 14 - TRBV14 CASSRHTGGDGYTF TGTGCCAGCAGCCGACACACAGGGGGAGATGGCTACACCTTC
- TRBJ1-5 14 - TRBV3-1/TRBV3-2 CASSRRTTLQPQHF TGTGCCAGCAGCCGGCGGACTACTCTTCAGCCCCAGCATTTT
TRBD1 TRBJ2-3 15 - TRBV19 CASSFRQGFTDTQYF TGTGCCAGTAGTTTCCGACAGGGCTTCACAGATACGCAGTATTTT
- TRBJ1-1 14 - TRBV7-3 CASSLTLDSTEAFF TGTGCCAGCAGCTTAACGTTGGACAGCACTGAAGCTTTCTTT